The rows below give T cell receptor beta chains drawn from one sample of a study of cytomegalovirus exposure and HLA in healthy donors. The repertoire was sequenced with immunoSEQ multiplex PCR; TCRdb's copy has only in-frame clones and lacks some. The sample carries some 120,000 clones, around 77% recorded once. The sequenced sample consisted of PBMCs. These receptors originate from a man between 25 and 39 years old in good health and CMV-seronegative. Each CDR3 is given with its conserved first and last residue. D genes are given only for firm matches. Only some rows state a clone size, as once, few, many or a class for expanded clones.

>TRBV6-1|-|-|TRBJ1-2
TGTGCCAGCCCGGTTTGGGGGCATGGGTATGGCTACACCTTC
CASPVWGHGYGYTF
>TRBV11-2|TRBD2|-|TRBJ2-1
TGTGCCAGCAGCCCTGGGGCTAGCGGGAGAGGGTACAATGAGCAGTTCTTC
CASSPGASGRGYNEQFF
>TRBV2|-|few|TRBJ2-3
TGTGCCAGCAGTGGGCAGAAAGGCACAGATACGCAGTATTTT
CASSGQKGTDTQYF
>TRBV7-9|-|-|TRBJ2-4
TGTGCCAGCAGCCGGACCCCCCGGGGATCCAAAAACATTCAGTACTTC
CASSRTPRGSKNIQYF
>TRBV5-4|TRBD1|few|TRBJ2-3
TGTGCCAGCAGCTTGAGGACAGGGGGGATTTTAGCCGATACGCAGTATTTT
CASSLRTGGILADTQYF
>TRBV10-3|-|-|TRBJ2-1
TGTGCCACGGGAGTGGGAGTGAATGAGCAGTTCTTC
CATGVGVNEQFF
>TRBV7-9|TRBD2|-|TRBJ2-5
TGTGCCAGCAGCTTAGTGACCCTAGCGGAAGAGACCCAGTACTTC
CASSLVTLAEETQYF
>TRBV28|-|-|TRBJ1-5
TGTGCCAGCAGGACTCGGAGGTTTGGTCAGCCCCAGCATTTT
CASRTRRFGQPQHF
>TRBV2|-|-|TRBJ2-5
TGTGCCAGCAGAGGACAGATCCAAGAGACCCAGTACTTC
CASRGQIQETQYF
>TRBV28|TRBD2|-|TRBJ2-7
TGTGCCAGCAGTTTTACTAGCGGGGTCGGGCAGTACTTC
CASSFTSGVGQYF
>TRBV5-1|TRBD2|-|TRBJ2-7
TGCGCCAGCAGCTTTGGGCTAGCGGAATGGGTCGCGTACGAGCAGTACTTC
CASSFGLAEWVAYEQYF
>TRBV4-1|-|-|TRBJ1-1
TGCGCCAGCAGCCACCCCCCGGGCTTAGGGAGGAGAACTGAAGCTTTCTTT
CASSHPPGLGRRTEAFF
>TRBV7-8|-|-|TRBJ2-7
TGTGCCAGCAGCTTATTTCGCAGATCCTCCTACGAGCAGTACTTC
CASSLFRRSSYEQYF
>TRBV5-4|TRBD1|-|TRBJ2-5
TGTGCCAGCAGCCTTTGGACAGGGGGCCTTGAGACCCAGTACTTC
CASSLWTGGLETQYF
>TRBV4-3|-|-|TRBJ1-2
TGCGCCAGCAGCCAAGGGGCGGCAGGGTCGATCTATGGCTACACCTTC
CASSQGAAGSIYGYTF
>TRBV7-9|TRBD2|once|TRBJ2-2
TGTGCCAGCAGCGGAACTAGACTAGCGGGGATCACCGGGGAGCTGTTTTTT
CASSGTRLAGITGELFF
>TRBV5-6|TRBD1|-|TRBJ2-1
TGTGCCAGCAGCCCTGGACAGGGCTTCGGCAATGAGCAGTTCTTC
CASSPGQGFGNEQFF
>TRBV15|-|-|TRBJ2-3
TGTGCCACCAGCAGAGACCAACGAAGGGGGACAGATACGCAGTATTTT
CATSRDQRRGTDTQYF
>TRBV7-2|TRBD2|once|TRBJ2-7
TGTGCCAGCAGCTTAACCCTAGCGGGCTCCTACGAGCAGTACTTC
CASSLTLAGSYEQYF
>TRBV2|-|-|TRBJ1-1
TGTGCCAGCAGGCCCAAAGTGAGATCTAACACTGAAGCTTTCTTT
CASRPKVRSNTEAFF
>TRBV9|-|-|TRBJ1-5
TGTGCCAGCAGCTACTCGCTAGGAGACAGTGGCAGCAATCAGCCCCAGCATTTT
CASSYSLGDSGSNQPQHF
>TRBV6-1|TRBD1|-|TRBJ1-1
TGTGCCAGCAGTGGACCCCCGGGACAGGTTAACACTGAAGCTTTCTTT
CASSGPPGQVNTEAFF
>TRBV7-9|-|few|TRBJ2-3
TGTGCCAGCAGCCTAACAGGGTACACAGATACGCAGTATTTT
CASSLTGYTDTQYF
>TRBV9|-|once|TRBJ2-5
TGTGCCAGCAGCGAGGACACCCAAGAGACCCAGTACTTC
CASSEDTQETQYF
>TRBV6-1|TRBD2|-|TRBJ2-5
TGTGCCAGCAGTGAAGGGGGCGGAGCGGGAGTACAAGAGACCCAGTACTTC
CASSEGGGAGVQETQYF
>TRBV15|TRBD1|-|TRBJ2-7
TGTGCCACCAGCAGAGGGGGAACAGGGGACGAGCAGTACTTC
CATSRGGTGDEQYF
>TRBV11-2|-|-|TRBJ2-3
TGTGCCAGCAGCTCGGCAGGGTCCACGGCAGATACGCAGTATTTT
CASSSAGSTADTQYF
>TRBV19|-|-|TRBJ1-2
TGTGCCAGTAGTACAGGGGATTTCGGCTATGGCTACACCTTC
CASSTGDFGYGYTF
>TRBV28|-|once|TRBJ2-7
TGTGCCAGCAGTTCAAACCAGCGCGAGCAGTACTTC
CASSSNQREQYF
>TRBV9|TRBD1|-|TRBJ1-1
TGTGCCAGCAGCGGACAGGGTTTCACTGAAGCTTTCTTT
CASSGQGFTEAFF
>TRBV7-9|TRBD1|-|TRBJ2-7
TGTGCCAGCAGCCCCCTCAGGGGGCCGGCCTACGAGCAGTACTTC
CASSPLRGPAYEQYF